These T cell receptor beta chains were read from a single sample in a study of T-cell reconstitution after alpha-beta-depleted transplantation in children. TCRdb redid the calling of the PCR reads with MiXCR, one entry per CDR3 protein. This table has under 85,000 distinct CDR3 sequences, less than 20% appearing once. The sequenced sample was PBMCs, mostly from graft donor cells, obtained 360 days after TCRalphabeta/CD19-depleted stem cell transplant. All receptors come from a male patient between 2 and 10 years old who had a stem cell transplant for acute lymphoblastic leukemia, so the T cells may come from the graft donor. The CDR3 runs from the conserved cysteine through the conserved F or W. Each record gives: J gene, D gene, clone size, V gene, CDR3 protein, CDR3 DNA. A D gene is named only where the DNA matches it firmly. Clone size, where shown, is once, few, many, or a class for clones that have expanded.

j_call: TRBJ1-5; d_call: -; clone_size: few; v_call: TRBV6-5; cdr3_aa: CASSYSRAANQPQHF; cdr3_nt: TGTGCCAGCAGTTACTCCAGGGCCGCCAATCAGCCCCAGCATTTT
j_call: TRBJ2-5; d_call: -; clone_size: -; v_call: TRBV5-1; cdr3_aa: CASSLGGNLQETQYF; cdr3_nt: TGCGCCAGCAGCTTGGGCGGGAACCTCCAAGAGACCCAGTACTTC
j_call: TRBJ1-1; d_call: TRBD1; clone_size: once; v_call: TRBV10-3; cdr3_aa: CASKGSGTGARDAFF; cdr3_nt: TGTGCCAGCAAAGGATCCGGGACAGGGGCACGGGATGCTTTCTTT
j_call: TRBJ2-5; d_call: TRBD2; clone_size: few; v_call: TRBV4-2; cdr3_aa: CASSQDVAGSGETQYF; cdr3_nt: TGTGCCAGCAGCCAAGATGTAGCGGGATCGGGGGAGACCCAGTACTTC
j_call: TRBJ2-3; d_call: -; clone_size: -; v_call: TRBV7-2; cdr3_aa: CASNPRVTDTQYF; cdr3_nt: TGTGCCAGCAACCCCCGGGTAACAGATACGCAGTATTTT
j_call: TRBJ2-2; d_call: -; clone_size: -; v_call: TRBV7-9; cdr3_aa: CASSLGVWRDSSGELFF; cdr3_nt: TGTGCCAGCAGCTTAGGAGTTTGGCGGGATAGCTCCGGGGAGCTGTTTTTT
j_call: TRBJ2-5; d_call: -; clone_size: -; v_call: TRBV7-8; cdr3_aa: CASMPRAPRETQYF; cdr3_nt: TGTGCCAGCATGCCCCGGGCCCCACGAGAGACCCAGTACTTC
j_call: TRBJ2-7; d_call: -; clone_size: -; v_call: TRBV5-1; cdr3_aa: CASSFRDNPYEQYF; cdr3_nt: TGCGCCAGCAGCTTCCGGGACAACCCCTACGAGCAGTACTTC
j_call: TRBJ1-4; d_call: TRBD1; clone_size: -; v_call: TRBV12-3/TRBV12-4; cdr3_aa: CASSLGGGGEKLFF; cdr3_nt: TGTGCCAGCAGCCTAGGGGGCGGCGGGGAAAAACTGTTTTTT
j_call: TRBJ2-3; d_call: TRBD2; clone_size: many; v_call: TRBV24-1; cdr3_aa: CATSDLQGLATDTQYF; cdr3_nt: TGTGCCACCAGTGATTTGCAGGGACTAGCGACAGATACGCAGTATTTT
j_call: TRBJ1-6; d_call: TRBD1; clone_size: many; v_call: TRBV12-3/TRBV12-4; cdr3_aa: CASSSQGANSPLHF; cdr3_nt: TGTGCCAGCAGTTCGCAGGGGGCCAATTCACCCCTCCACTTT